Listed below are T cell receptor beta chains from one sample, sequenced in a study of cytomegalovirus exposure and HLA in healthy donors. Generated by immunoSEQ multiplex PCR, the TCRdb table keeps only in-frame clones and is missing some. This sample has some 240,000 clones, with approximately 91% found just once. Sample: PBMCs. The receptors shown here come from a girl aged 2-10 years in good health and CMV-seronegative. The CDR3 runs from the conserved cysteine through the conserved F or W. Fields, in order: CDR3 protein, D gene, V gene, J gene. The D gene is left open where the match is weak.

CAGSRDRAYNSPLHF,TRBD1,TRBV6-5,TRBJ1-6
CASSSIELGLADSNEQFF,TRBD2,TRBV5-6,TRBJ2-1
CASRAGGWYNEQFF,TRBD2,TRBV2,TRBJ2-1
CAWSSGQGVNEQYF,NA,TRBV30,TRBJ2-7
CSVKLDTQYF,NA,TRBV29-1,TRBJ2-3
CASSSPSSGGGGLFF,TRBD2,TRBV27,TRBJ2-2
CASSPGLPTGNEQFF,NA,TRBV5-5,TRBJ2-1
CASSPWTSGSYEQYF,TRBD2,TRBV5-8,TRBJ2-7
CASSFYGRPQFF,NA,TRBV27,TRBJ2-1
CASSIRQGEDQPQHF,TRBD1,TRBV19,TRBJ1-5
CSVDAGATLGNTEAFF,NA,TRBV29-1,TRBJ1-1
CASSYGTGGAYEQYF,TRBD1,TRBV5-1,TRBJ2-7
CASSQDLASTGELFF,NA,TRBV4-1,TRBJ2-2
CASSPILAGEDTQYF,TRBD2,TRBV5-1,TRBJ2-3
CASSSYAGDYEQYF,NA,TRBV11-2,TRBJ2-7
CASTDRQTSGTDTQYF,TRBD2,TRBV5-1,TRBJ2-3
CASSDWQGTSDYTF,NA,TRBV6-1,TRBJ1-2
CASSPTGEPAKNIQYF,TRBD1,TRBV18,TRBJ2-4
CASSLSAADTQYF,NA,TRBV27,TRBJ2-3
CASSPAGGAMETQYF,TRBD2,TRBV7-3,TRBJ2-5
CASAQGSYEQYF,NA,TRBV7-9,TRBJ2-7
CASSVQGLTGELFF,NA,TRBV9,TRBJ2-2
CASSLSPDQPQHF,NA,TRBV7-2,TRBJ1-5
CASDDREGNIQYF,TRBD1,TRBV2,TRBJ2-4
CASSYVGLGEDTQYF,NA,TRBV6-5,TRBJ2-3
CASMRQGISYGYTF,NA,TRBV6-1,TRBJ1-2
CASSIQQGRYTEAFF,NA,TRBV19,TRBJ1-1
CASSGLAGVVGELFF,TRBD2,TRBV6-1,TRBJ2-2
CASSLDQGAHHEQFF,TRBD1,TRBV11-2,TRBJ2-1
CASSLGTGASMQYF,TRBD1,TRBV7-9,TRBJ2-7
CASSPMTGGPLYGYTF,TRBD1,TRBV27,TRBJ1-2
CASSSYNFYEQYF,NA,TRBV7-2,TRBJ2-7
CATIVGSGTEAFF,NA,TRBV5-4,TRBJ1-1
CASSKFPGGDYEQYF,NA,TRBV10-1,TRBJ2-7